The 10 T cell receptor beta chains below come from one sample, sequenced in a study of T cells in Graves' hyperthyroidism and ophthalmopathy. TCR beta CDR3 regions were amplified from RNA transcripts. With the HTBI primer set, the TCR CDR3 went through a first round of RT-PCR. TCRdb reprocessed the multiplex PCR reads via MiXCR and lists one record per CDR3 protein. The data hold a few hundred thousand distinct CDR3 sequences, with about 20% observed a single time. The sample consisted of blood. The receptors come from a woman in her 70s with Graves' ophthalmopathy.

In its sample, this clonotype was seen many times. The junction and the germline gene differ at one end; a read error may be behind it. The chain joins TRBV7-7 to TRBJ2-2; TRBD1 agrees at 7 bases. The V gene's germline CDR1 is SSHAT and CDR2 FNYEAQ (reference sequence). The CDR3 totals 15 residues. The CDR3 nucleotides read TGTGCTAGCAGCGCCGGGACAGCGAACACCGGGGAGCTGTTTTTT. Protein: CASSAGTANTGELFF.

The chain uses TRBV3-1 and TRBJ1-5; no reliable D call. This CDR3 comprises 14 residues. Trimming shortened V by 2 bases and J by 5 bases, and 10 bases separated the two germline ends. Looked up from germline, CDR1 is LGHDT and CDR2 is YNNKEL (reference sequence). CDR3 nucleotides: TGTGCCAGCAGCCAAACCGATAGGCATCAGCCCCAGCATTTT. It specifies CASSQTDRHQPQHF.

This clonotype was picked up a small number of times. The chain recombines TRBV5-8 with TRBJ2-1; 11 bases agree with TRBD1. The CDR3 has 16 residues. V trimming: 4 bases; J trimming: 4 bases; junction bases outside the gene matches: 7. Germline V lookup: CDR1 SGHTS, CDR2 YDEGEE. The CDR3 sequence is CASSISGTGGYNEQFF. In DNA, the CDR3 is TGTGCCAGCAGCATTTCCGGGACAGGGGGATACAATGAGCAGTTCTTC.

The chain carries TRBV24-1 and TRBJ2-5, with 9 bases aligning to TRBD1. Germline V gene sequence: CDR1 KGHDR, CDR2 SFDVKD. The CDR3 extends over 16 amino acids. V dropped 4 bases and J dropped 5; count of bases not matched to a gene: 10. The CDR3: CATSEPPGQGAETQYF. CDR3 in DNA: TGTGCCACCAGTGAACCTCCGGGACAGGGCGCGGAGACCCAGTACTTC.

The genes are TRBV5-1 and TRBJ2-3, with 8 bases aligning to TRBD1. Germline V gene data show CDR1 as SGHRS and CDR2 as YFSETQ. Trimming took 6 bases from V and 2 from J; bases not matched to a gene: 11. This CDR3 spans 16 amino acids. DNA of the CDR3: TGCGCCAGCACAAATTCCGGGACAGGCCACACAGATACGCAGTATTTT. Its translation: CASTNSGTGHTDTQYF.

The table lists this clonotype with many counts. The chain couples TRBV2 to TRBJ2-7; TRBD1 matches 9 bases. With V trimmed by 8 bases and J by 0 bases, 5 bases remained unmatched. The CDR3 runs to 14 residues. CDR1 SNHLY and CDR2 FYNNEI come from the germline V gene. CDR3 residues: CASWDRANSYEQYF. CDR3 in DNA: TGTGCCAGCTGGGACAGGGCCAACTCCTACGAGCAGTACTTC.

The genes are TRBV5-5 and TRBJ1-4; D remains unclear. V lost 4 bases and J lost 6, with 4 bases in between. The V gene's germline CDR1 is SGHKS and CDR2 YYEKEE (reference sequence). There are 11 residues in the CDR3. Here the CDR3 DNA reads TGTGCCAGCAGCATACATGAAAAACTGTTTTTT. It specifies CASSIHEKLFF. Supplemented by reference TRBV5-5 and TRBJ1-4, the full variable domain reads DAGVTQSPTHLIKTRGQQVTLRCSPISGHKSVSWYQQVLGQGPQFIFQYYEKEERGRGNFPDRFSARQFPNYSSELNVNALLLGDSALYLCASSIHEKLFFGSGTQLSVL.

This rearrangement joins TRBV10-1 to TRBJ2-1, with D possibly matching TRBD2 (7 bases). Germline CDR1 and CDR2: WNHNN and SYGVQD (reference sequence). Between the trimmed V and J ends, which lost 4 bases and 8 bases, there was a span of 24 bases. CDR3 length equals 17 residues. CDR3 bases: TGCGCCAGCAGTGGTGGACAAGGGTTTGGAGGGGGGGATGAGCAGTTCTTC. This codes for CASSGGQGFGGGDEQFF.

This clonotype was counted ten times or more. The chain combines TRBV28 with TRBJ2-7; perhaps TRBD1 as D (5 bases). Trimming took 5 bases from V and 4 from J, leaving 18 bases between them. CDR3 length: 15 residues. Germline CDR1 MDHEN, CDR2 SYDVKM. As DNA, the CDR3 is TGTGCCAGCAGTCCTCCTACCGACAGTCCTTACGAGCAGTACTTC. As protein: CASSPPTDSPYEQYF.

This chain connects TRBV27 to TRBJ2-1, with 11 bases lining up with TRBD2. V gave up 2 bases and J gave up 6 bases; unmatched junction bases: 9. The germline gives CDR1 MNHEY, CDR2 SMNVEV (reference sequence). The CDR3 has 17 amino acids. CDR3 amino acids: CASSLRGLAVGSNEQFF. Written as DNA, the CDR3 is TGTGCCAGCAGTTTAAGGGGACTAGCGGTGGGGAGCAATGAGCAGTTCTTC.